This TCR beta chain derives from a study of T cell repertoires in breast cancer (dated by TCRdb to the mid-2010s). Context from the whole study: Tumors, lymph nodes and peripheral blood lymphocytes from breast cancer patients, as well as peripheral blood from healthy control donors, were profiled. The majority of the roughly 21 patient tumors analyzed for shared TCRs were ER+/PR+. The controls were nine healthy donors whose age range was similar to that of the patients. On average, sequencing produced roughly 470,000 sequences per sample and roughly 9.4 reads per input cell. The study reasoned that TCRs shared between breast cancer patients would target shared antigens, given breast cancer's low mutational burden and rare common mutations. After being minced and digested with Liberase and DNase, tumors and tumor-involved lymph nodes were passed through 70-um and 40-um filters. Tumor-free lymph nodes were processed without enzymatic digestion, and Ficoll was used to separate blood samples.

To analyze paired alpha-beta TCRs of CD8+ T cells, the researchers used an expanded emulsion RT-PCR method with primers covering all TCR V genes. CD8+ T cells were isolated with a CD8 positive selection kit and were then incubated overnight in about 10 IU/mL IL-2 prior to emulsion RT-PCR. CDR1 and CDR2, per the germline V gene (reference sequence), are SEHNR and FQNEAQ. Deletion took 4 bases off V and 3 bases off J, with a span of 14 bases between the germline ends. There are 15 amino acids in the CDR3, from cysteine to phenylalanine inclusive. Of all the DNA, just the CDR3 is kept, 45 bases in frame from base 1. Comment on this clonotype: This clone's antigen is unknown. No base quality information exists; no much larger clone differs at one position.

Libraries were made using emulsion pairing. Unpaired genes were suppressed by a second nested PCR with blocking oligos, after which a third nested PCR added Illumina adaptors and barcodes. Each emulsion RT-PCR master mix contained 5,000-250,000 T cells, with C-region, Stepout and V-region primers. The Micellula Emulsion and Purification Kit was used to make the emulsions, and Qiagen OneStep RT-PCR reagents were used for RT-PCR. The pooled libraries were sequenced on an Illumina MiSeq using paired-end 2 x 250 reads. Regarding the original processing steps: Read pairs were joined in Galaxy and clipped at the engineered overlap into separate alpha and beta files, and reads that were not clipped were discarded. Alpha-beta pairs were assigned with CompleteTCR, a MiTCR-based pipeline that links chains sharing read cluster identifiers using an R script. TCR sequences observed only once, about 1-3.3%, were removed as potential sequencing errors. In-frame beta chains were kept once TCRdb had trimmed the public reads at Q25 with fastp and called clones with MiXCR. Every entry covers one CDR3 protein and lists the most common genes and DNA from its rows. The V and J calls reflect TCRdb's pipeline rather than the authors' work. This sample is represented by about 40,000 distinct CDR3 sequences; 45% to 50% of them were singletons. The ten biggest clones cover 60% of the sample.

The paper as a whole reports these results and caveats: Emulsion RT-PCR was considered qualitative rather than quantitative, since transcript abundance and primer differences skewed clone recovery. Roughly 20 TCR pairs were shared across seven or more patient tumors and rarely found in control blood, suggesting possible tumor specificity. TRBV7 predominated among shared TCRs, which may reflect tumor recognition or a mispriming bias from eight TRBV7 primers. Shared TCRs were encoded by various nucleotide sequences, which suggests selection and expansion based on antigen. Genuine antitumor clones may have been missed because singleton TCRs were discarded and only part of each tumor was sampled. Compared with tumor-free nodes, tumor-involved sentinel lymph nodes shared about fourfold more TCRs with matched tumor repertoires (roughly 8% versus 2%).

The sequence was obtained from a pool of human donors with breast cancer or a healthy control (not recorded which). The sequenced sample was CD8+ T cells. The receptor chain draws on TRBV7-9 and TRBJ2-3, with a tentative D gene TRBD2 over 6 matching bases. The CDR3 protein is CASSSPRAGTDTQYF. The bases read TGTGCCAGCAGCTCACCTCGAGCGGGTACAGATACGCAGTATTTT.